The 4 T cell receptor beta chains below were found in one sample sequenced in a study of cytomegalovirus exposure and HLA in healthy donors. Researchers ran the PCR with 60 Vbeta and 13 Jbeta primers. Using immunoSEQ multiplex PCR, the repertoire was profiled, and TCRdb retains in-frame clones only, with some absent. Its listing shows 40,000 or so clones. Sequenced sample: PBMCs. Receptor source: a man aged 25 to 45 in good health and CMV-seronegative.

The gene calls are TRBV5-4 and TRBJ2-7; 12 bases match TRBD2. The CDR3 runs 16 residues. Trimming removed 4 bases from V and 7 bases from J; junction bases left unmatched: 12. Germline values: CDR1 SGHNT, CDR2 YYREEE (reference sequence). CDR3 sequence (DNA): TGTGCCAGCAGCGACGTCCTAGCGGGAGGGCCCAATGAGCAGTACTTC. Amino acids: CASSDVLAGGPNEQYF.

This chain connects TRBV11-3 to TRBJ2-1; TRBD1 matches at 9 bases. This CDR3 is built from 16 residues. Looked up from germline, CDR1 is SGHNT and CDR2 is YENEEA. V dropped 5 bases and J dropped 5; count of bases not matched to a gene: 10. In DNA, the CDR3 is TGTGCCAGCAGCCGCTCGGGACAGGGCGGGAACAATGAGCAGTTCTTC. Its translation is CASSRSGQGGNNEQFF.

The chain has TRBV18 and TRBJ2-1, with D possibly being TRBD1 (6 bases). Germline values: CDR1 KGHSH, CDR2 LQKENI. The CDR3 loop spans 15 amino acids. The V end was cut by 3 bases, the J end by 4 bases, with 13 bases between. The chain's CDR3 is CASSPMDSGYNEQFF. The CDR3, as DNA: TGTGCCAGCTCACCGATGGACAGCGGATACAATGAGCAGTTCTTC.

The chain combines TRBV4-3 with TRBJ2-5, with 11 nucleotides matching TRBD2. With V trimmed by 3 bases and J by 5 bases, 2 bases remained unmatched. The CDR3 is 14 residues long. Germline V gene lookup returns CDR1 LGHNA and CDR2 YSLEER. CDR3 sequence: CASSQRLAGETQYF. CDR3 nucleotide sequence: TGCGCCAGCAGCCAGCGACTAGCGGGGGAGACCCAGTACTTC.